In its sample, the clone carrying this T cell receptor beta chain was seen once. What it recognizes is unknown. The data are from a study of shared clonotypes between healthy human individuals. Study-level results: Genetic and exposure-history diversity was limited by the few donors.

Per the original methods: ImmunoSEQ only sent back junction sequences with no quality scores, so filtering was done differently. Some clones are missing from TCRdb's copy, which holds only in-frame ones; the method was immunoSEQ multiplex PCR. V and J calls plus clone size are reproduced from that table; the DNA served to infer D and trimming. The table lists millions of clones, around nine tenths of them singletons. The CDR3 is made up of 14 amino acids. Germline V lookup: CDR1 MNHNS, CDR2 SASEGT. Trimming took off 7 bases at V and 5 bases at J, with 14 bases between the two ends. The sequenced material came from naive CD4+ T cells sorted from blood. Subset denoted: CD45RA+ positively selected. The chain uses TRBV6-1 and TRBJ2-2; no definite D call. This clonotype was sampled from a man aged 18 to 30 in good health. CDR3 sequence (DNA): TGTGCCAGCACCCCGGCAACAAGGACCGGGGAGCTGTTTTTT. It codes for CASTPATRTGELFF.